Described below is a single T cell receptor beta chain sequence and its context. This specimen comes from a study of CD8 T cells in Susac syndrome. When the RNA was reverse transcribed, random hexamers were used with an input of about 0.5 to 1 ug. The amplification used immunoSEQ multiplex PCR on TCR beta CDR3; it spanned 54 Vbeta and 13 Jbeta. TCRdb reprocessed the immunoSEQ multiplex PCR reads with MiXCR, giving one entry per CDR3 protein. The sample has more than 150,000 distinct CDR3 sequences, just under 95% seen once; the top ten hold around 0.15%. V lost 3 bases to trimming and J lost 1 base, with 6 bases between them. Germline V CDR1 and CDR2: DFQATT, SNEGSKA (reference sequence). The CDR3 totals 12 residues.

The sample was CD4+ T cells from PBMCs. V usage is TRBV20-1 and J usage is TRBJ1-1; D gene ambiguous. This clonotype was sampled from a human donor in good health. The DNA for the CDR3 is TGCAGTGCTAGGGGCGGGAACACTGAAGCTTTCTTT. The encoded protein is CSARGGNTEAFF.